The rows below give T cell receptor beta chains drawn from one sample of a study of shared clonotypes between healthy human individuals. The data were produced by immunoSEQ multiplex PCR, yet TCRdb's version contains in-frame clones alone and is incomplete. The data show a few million clones, 93% seen once. The sample comprised naive CD4+ T cells from PBMCs. The receptors were sampled from a man in his late teens or twenties in good health. Some clones in this sample may be carry-over from other donors' samples. The CDR3 runs from the conserved cysteine through the conserved F or W. The D gene is left open where the match is weak. The size of a clone is reported for some rows only, either as once, few or many, or as a class for expanded clones.

D gene,J gene,clone size,V gene,CDR3 DNA,CDR3 protein
TRBD2,TRBJ2-5,once,TRBV10-3,TGTGCGACTCTCGCGGGACTAGCGGGAGTCGAGACCCAGTACTTC,CATLAGLAGVETQYF
NA,TRBJ1-5,NA,TRBV4-1,TGCGCCAGCAGCCTTCTATCAGGGGCGAGCAATCAGCCCCAGCATTTT,CASSLLSGASNQPQHF
NA,TRBJ2-2,NA,TRBV10-3,TGTGCCATCAAACGGGACGGAAACACCGGGGAGCTGTTTTTT,CAIKRDGNTGELFF
NA,TRBJ1-2,NA,TRBV29-1,TGCAGCGTTGAAGATTTGAGTCCAGGGGCCTTAGGTGGCTACACCTTC,CSVEDLSPGALGGYTF
TRBD1,TRBJ2-1,few,TRBV2,TGTGCCAGCAGTGGGGACAGTTACAATGAGCAGTTCTTC,CASSGDSYNEQFF
NA,TRBJ1-4,NA,TRBV6-1,TGTGCCAGCAGACTCTTGGGGACAACTAATGAAAAACTGTTTTTT,CASRLLGTTNEKLFF
TRBD1,TRBJ2-7,NA,TRBV13,TGTGCCAGCAGCCACCGGGACAGGGGCCACTACGAGCAGTACTTC,CASSHRDRGHYEQYF
NA,TRBJ2-1,NA,TRBV9,TGTGCCAGCAGCGTAGCGGGACAAAACAATGAGCAGTTCTTC,CASSVAGQNNEQFF
TRBD1,TRBJ2-3,NA,TRBV6-5,TGTGCCAGCAGGTCCCCGGGACAGGGGGCAGATACGCAGTATTTT,CASRSPGQGADTQYF
NA,TRBJ2-3,once,TRBV9,TGTGCCAGCAGCGGGCAGGGGTCTAGCACAGATACGCAGTATTTT,CASSGQGSSTDTQYF
NA,TRBJ1-2,NA,TRBV2,TGTGCCAGCAGTGAAGCGGGCTATGGCTACACCTTC,CASSEAGYGYTF
TRBD1,TRBJ1-2,NA,TRBV7-6,TGTGCCAGCAGCCCACGGACAGGGCAGGCTGGCTACACCTTC,CASSPRTGQAGYTF
TRBD1,TRBJ2-5,once,TRBV7-9,TGTGCCAGCAGCTCCGAGACAGGGGACAGGGAGACCCAGTACTTC,CASSSETGDRETQYF
TRBD1,TRBJ1-1,NA,TRBV7-9,TGTGCCAGCAGCCGAATCGGACAGGGAGGCACTGAAGCTTTCTTT,CASSRIGQGGTEAFF
NA,TRBJ1-1,NA,TRBV7-6,TGTGCCAGCAGCTTACGGCGGTACACTGAAGCTTTCTTT,CASSLRRYTEAFF
NA,TRBJ1-6,NA,TRBV7-2,TGTGCCAGCAGCGGGGCAGCATATAATTCACCCCTCCACTTT,CASSGAAYNSPLHF
NA,TRBJ2-1,NA,TRBV10-3,TGTGCCATCAGTGAGAGGTCCAATGAGCAGTTCTTC,CAISERSNEQFF
TRBD1,TRBJ1-5,once,TRBV7-6,TGTGCCAGCAGCCTCCCCGGGACAGGGAGCAATCAGCCCCAGCATTTT,CASSLPGTGSNQPQHF
NA,TRBJ2-3,NA,TRBV27,TGTGCCAGCACCCGGGTGGGGACTGGAACAGATACGCAGTATTTT,CASTRVGTGTDTQYF
NA,TRBJ1-3,NA,TRBV5-1,TGCGCCAGCAGCTTGACAGGGATCGACTCTGGAAACACCATATATTTT,CASSLTGIDSGNTIYF
NA,TRBJ2-6,NA,TRBV18,TGTGCCAGCTCACCATCCAGGGGTGGGTCTGGGGCCAACGTCCTGACTTTC,CASSPSRGGSGANVLTF
NA,TRBJ1-2,NA,TRBV9,TGTGCCAGCAGCGATAGGACAGCAGACTATGGCTACACCTTC,CASSDRTADYGYTF
TRBD1,TRBJ2-1,NA,TRBV6-5,TGTGCCAGCAGTTACGGTCAGGGGGCCTACTATGAGCAGTTCTTC,CASSYGQGAYYEQFF
TRBD2,TRBJ2-3,NA,TRBV5-4,TGTGCCAGCAGCTTGAATAAACTAGCGGTTTCAGATACGCAGTATTTT,CASSLNKLAVSDTQYF
TRBD2,TRBJ2-3,NA,TRBV4-3,TGCGCCAGCAGCCAAACCCTTAGCGGGAGCGGCACAGATACGCAGTATTTT,CASSQTLSGSGTDTQYF
NA,TRBJ2-2,NA,TRBV5-1,TGCGCCAGCAGCCCCGGGACATATAACACCGGGGAGCTGTTTTTT,CASSPGTYNTGELFF
NA,TRBJ2-5,once,TRBV13,TGTGCCAGCAGCTTAGTCGGTGGGGAGACCCAGTACTTC,CASSLVGGETQYF
NA,TRBJ1-4,NA,TRBV7-2,TGTGCCAGCAGCTTAGCCAGGGATAATGAAAAACTGTTTTTT,CASSLARDNEKLFF
NA,TRBJ2-7,NA,TRBV27,TGTGCCAGCAGTTCTCACTACGAGCAGTACTTC,CASSSHYEQYF
NA,TRBJ1-4,NA,TRBV18,TGTGCCAGCTCACCACAACCCCTCCGGGGTGAAAAACTGTTTTTT,CASSPQPLRGEKLFF
NA,TRBJ2-7,few,TRBV30,TGTGCCTGGGCCCGAGGGGCGGGGATCTACGAGCAGTACTTC,CAWARGAGIYEQYF
TRBD2,TRBJ2-7,NA,TRBV28,TGTGCCAGCAGTTTAGCGGGAGCATTTGGAGAGCAGTACTTC,CASSLAGAFGEQYF
NA,TRBJ2-3,once,TRBV18,TGTGCCAGCTCACCACCGGGCGACAGGATCACAGATACGCAGTATTTT,CASSPPGDRITDTQYF
NA,TRBJ2-5,NA,TRBV2,TGTGCCAGCAGTGCCGGGGGGCGAGGTGGGGAGACCCAGTACTTC,CASSAGGRGGETQYF
NA,TRBJ2-2,NA,TRBV18,TGTGCCAGCTCGTACAGGACACCTACTCAGGGGAACACCGGGGAGCTGTTTTTT,CASSYRTPTQGNTGELFF
NA,TRBJ1-4,NA,TRBV7-9,TGTGCCAGCAGCTCGGGCCGGGTCCCAATGGCCACCGGTGAAAAACTGTTTTTT,CASSSGRVPMATGEKLFF